The 29 T cell receptor beta chains presented below share a single source sample, sequenced in a study of early T cells in non-severe SARS-CoV-2 infection. TCRdb reanalysed the 5' RACE reads using MiXCR and keeps one entry per CDR3 protein. The profile shows about 47,000 distinct CDR3 sequences, roughly a tenth of them singletons. Sequencing was performed on whole blood, taken at baseline. Receptor source: an adult who was a healthcare worker with PCR-confirmed SARS-CoV-2 infection or an uninfected control (not recorded which).

This clonotype showed up many times. V and J are TRBV28 and TRBJ2-7; 7 nucleotides match TRBD2. Germline lookup yields CDR1 MDHEN and CDR2 SYDVKM. The CDR3 extends over 13 amino acids. The trim removed 3 bases at V and 4 bases at J, leaving 3 bases unmatched. Written as DNA, the CDR3 is TGTGCCAGCAGTTTCGGGGGGAAGTACGAGCAGTACTTC. Protein sequence: CASSFGGKYEQYF. Drawing the rest from reference TRBV28 and TRBJ2-7, the complete variable domain is DVKVTQSSRYLVKRTGEKVFLECVQDMDHENMFWYRQDPGLGLRLIYFSYDVKMKEKGDIPEGYSVSREKKERFSLILESASTNQTSMYLCASSFGGKYEQYFGPGTRLTVT.

This clonotype occurred many times. V and J are TRBV11-2 and TRBJ2-2, with D uncertain. Germline values: CDR1 SGHAT, CDR2 FQNNGV. Trimming took off 3 bases at V and 1 base at J, with 15 bases between the two ends. This CDR3 is 17 amino acids long. The DNA for the CDR3 is TGTGCCAGCAGCTTCCCCGACATCCGGATGAACACCGGGGAGCTGTTTTTT. The encoded protein is CASSFPDIRMNTGELFF.

The chain recombines TRBV5-1 with TRBJ2-7, with D hard to call. The CDR3 sequence is 14 residues long. V was trimmed by 0 bases and J by 2 bases, leaving 9 bases between them. Per the germline V gene, CDR1 is SGHRS and CDR2 is YFSETQ. CDR3 sequence reads: CASSLGSGPYEQYF. In nucleotides, the CDR3 is TGCGCCAGCAGCTTGGGATCAGGCCCCTACGAGCAGTACTTC.

This clonotype was observed at least ten times. The genes are TRBV6-1 and TRBJ2-3; D is unresolved. The length of the CDR3 is 13 residues. CDR1 and CDR2 (germline): MNHNS, SASEGT. V lost 1 base and J 6 bases, leaving 8 bases between the germline ends. In DNA form, the CDR3 reads TGTGCCAGCAGTGAAGGAACCCAGGATACGCAGTATTTT. It translates to CASSEGTQDTQYF.

This clonotype was detected only a few times. The chain recombines TRBV6-2 or TRBV6-3 with TRBJ1-4, with a weak D call TRBD1 (5 bases). The CDR3 is made up of 14 amino acids. Germline CDR1 MNHEY, CDR2 SVGEGT. Trimming removed 2 bases at V and 8 bases at J, with 12 bases between. CDR3 region: CASSYAGGGEKLFF. The CDR3 DNA is TGTGCCAGCAGTTACGCGGGGGGAGGCGAAAAACTGTTTTTT.

This clonotype was seen repeatedly, ten times or more. This chain links TRBV10-1 with TRBJ2-7; D unclear. This CDR3 has 11 residues. V was trimmed by 7 bases and J by 0 bases, leaving 4 bases between them. Germline V gives CDR1 WNHNN, CDR2 SYGVQD (reference sequence). CDR3 in amino acids: CASKPSYEQYF. The CDR3 coding sequence is TGCGCCAGCAAGCCCTCCTACGAGCAGTACTTC.

V is TRBV11-2 and J is TRBJ2-1; D assignment may be TRBD1 or TRBD2 (5 bases each). V lost 7 bases and J lost 7, with 23 bases in between. Looked up from germline, CDR1 is SGHAT and CDR2 is FQNNGV. The CDR3 extends over 16 amino acids. CDR3 residues: CASINTGEGRNNEQFF. The CDR3 DNA reads as TGTGCCAGCATCAATACCGGCGAGGGGCGGAATAATGAGCAGTTCTTC.

The rearrangement uses TRBV30 and TRBJ1-2; D gene uncertain. Deletions cut 4 bases from V and 0 bases from J, with 9 bases between. CDR1 is GTSNPN and CDR2 is SVGIG in the germline V gene (reference sequence). The CDR3 runs to 13 residues. The CDR3 reads CAWTTGANYGYTF. The CDR3 DNA follows: TGTGCCTGGACGACGGGAGCTAACTATGGCTACACCTTC.

This clonotype has just a few counts. The chain's CDR3 is CSASAGQGARITDTQYF. The CDR3 region has the DNA TGCAGTGCTAGCGCTGGACAGGGGGCTAGGATAACAGATACGCAGTATTTT. The chain carries TRBV20-1 and TRBJ2-3; 11 positions agree with TRBD1. The CDR3 runs 17 residues. V shed 3 bases and J 3 bases; nucleotides not matched to a gene: 11. CDR1 is DFQATT, CDR2 SNEGSKA, per germline (reference sequence).

J is TRBJ1-5 and V is TRBV19; 8 bases align to TRBD1. Germline V CDR1 and CDR2: LNHDA, SQIVND (reference sequence). The CDR3 consists of 14 residues. Trimming cost V 5 bases and J 7 bases; bases outside gene matches: 7. CDR3 nucleotide sequence: TGTGCCAGTAGTGATCAGGGGGCTTGGCAGCCCCAGCATTTT. This sequence encodes CASSDQGAWQPQHF. Full variable domain (remainder filled in from reference TRBV19 and TRBJ1-5): DGGITQSPKYLFRKEGQNVTLSCEQNLNHDAMYWYRQDPGQGLRLIYYSQIVNDFQKGDIAEGYSVSREKKESFPLTVTSAQKNPTAFYLCASSDQGAWQPQHFGDGTRLSIL.

CDR3 region: CASSPQGASEAFF. In nucleotides, the CDR3 is TGTGCCAGCAGCCCGCAGGGGGCTAGTGAAGCTTTCTTT. This chain joins TRBV7-2 and TRBJ1-1; 8 nucleotides agree with TRBD1. The trim removed 5 bases at V and 7 bases at J, leaving 6 bases unmatched. CDR1 is SGHTA and CDR2 is FQGNSA in the germline V gene. The CDR3 is 13 residues long.

This clonotype was seen only a few times. V gene TRBV7-6 combines with J gene TRBJ2-5, with 7 bases fitting TRBD1. The length of the CDR3 is 15 residues. CDR1 and CDR2 (germline): SGHVS, FNYEAQ. J was trimmed by 5 bases and V by 5 bases; bases with no gene match: 11. CDR3 amino acids: CASSPRTGFTETQYF. In DNA, the CDR3 is TGTGCCAGCAGCCCGAGGACAGGCTTTACCGAGACCCAGTACTTC.

This clonotype was observed many times. The chain couples TRBV4-2 to TRBJ2-2, with TRBD2 matching over 7 bases. Germline V gene data show CDR1 as LGHNA and CDR2 as YNFKEQ. This CDR3 region has 15 residues. J was trimmed by 7 bases and V by 1 base; bases with no gene match: 6. This CDR3 reads CASSQVMPGGGELFF. In DNA, the CDR3 is TGTGCCAGCAGCCAAGTTATGCCGGGGGGCGGGGAGCTGTTTTTT.

This clonotype was observed at least ten times. The V gene is TRBV7-9, the J gene TRBJ1-2, with TRBD1 matching 7 bases. Germline lookup yields CDR1 SEHNR and CDR2 FQNEAQ (reference sequence). The trim removed 5 bases at V and 1 base at J, leaving 4 bases unmatched. The CDR3 covers 14 residues. The CDR3 DNA is TGTGCCAGCAGCCGACAGGGCGGTAACTATGGCTACACCTTC. It encodes CASSRQGGNYGYTF.

This clonotype was counted ten times or more. V usage is TRBV11-2 and J usage is TRBJ2-7; D is uncertain. The V gene lost 1 base and the J gene lost 3 bases, with 10 bases spanning the gap. CDR3 length equals 14 residues. Germline assignment: CDR1 SGHAT and CDR2 FQNNGV. The CDR3 DNA reads TGTGCCAGCAGCTTAGGGCGCAGTGTCTACGAGCAGTACTTC. Protein sequence: CASSLGRSVYEQYF.

In this sample, this clonotype turned up a few times. The rearrangement uses TRBV25-1 and TRBJ1-4, with a weak D call TRBD1 (6 bases). Trimming left V 5 bases short and J 8 bases short, with 18 bases between. The CDR3 contains 15 residues. Germline loops: CDR1 MGHDK, CDR2 SYGVNS. The CDR3 sequence is CASSPGGGVWEKLFF. CDR3 coding DNA: TGTGCCAGCAGTCCGGGCGGGGGCGTCTGGGAAAAACTGTTTTTT. The full variable domain, completed using reference TRBV25-1 and TRBJ1-4, is EADIYQTPRYLVIGTGKKITLECSQTMGHDKMYWYQQDPGMELHLIHYSYGVNSTEKGDLSSESTVSRIRTEHFPLTLESARPSHTSQYLCASSPGGGVWEKLFFGSGTQLSVL.

At least ten counts were recorded for this clonotype. The CDR3 loop reads CASSLRGQGLFF. In DNA, the CDR3 is TGTGCCAGCAGTTTGAGGGGGCAGGGGCTGTTTTTT. The chain links TRBV12-3 or TRBV12-4 to TRBJ2-2, with 7 bases identical to TRBD1. V was clipped by 3 bases and J by 13 bases; unmatched bases: 5. The CDR3 consists of 12 residues.

This clonotype appeared many times. The V call is TRBV12-5, the J call TRBJ2-3; D gene unclear. V was clipped by 2 bases and J by 6 bases, with 9 bases between them. The CDR3 extends over 13 amino acids. Germline CDR1 and CDR2: LGHNT and FRNRAP. The CDR3 here is CASGLPKNDTQYF. For the CDR3, the DNA is TGTGCTAGTGGTTTGCCGAAAAATGATACGCAGTATTTT.

This clonotype was seen at least ten times. Here the CDR3 DNA reads TGTGCCAGCAGCTCAGGGACAGGGACCTACGAGCAGTACTTC. Amino acids: CASSSGTGTYEQYF. The chain recombines TRBV7-2 with TRBJ2-7, with 9 nucleotides matching TRBD1. The length of the CDR3 is 14 residues. In germline, CDR1 is SGHTA, CDR2 FQGNSA. J gave up 2 bases and V 4 bases, and 3 bases lay outside the gene matches.

This clonotype was found a few times. The gene calls are TRBV15 and TRBJ2-5; 8 bases align to TRBD1. Per germline, CDR1 LNHNV and CDR2 YYDKDF (reference sequence). The J segment lost 5 bases and the V segment lost 5 bases, leaving 10 bases of the junction unmatched. This CDR3 contains 15 residues. CDR3 nucleotide sequence: TGTGCCACCAGCGAACGGGGACAGGCTCGGGAGACCCAGTACTTC. Translating gives CATSERGQARETQYF.

The chain has TRBV5-1 and TRBJ2-7; D could derive from TRBD1 or TRBD2 (5 bases each). In germline, CDR1 is SGHRS, CDR2 YFSETQ. Trimming pared 4 bases from V and 7 bases from J, leaving 21 bases between. CDR3 length: 15 residues. The CDR3 sequence is CASSKALGGFEEQYF. CDR3 DNA sequence: TGCGCCAGCAGCAAAGCCCTTGGGGGATTCGAAGAGCAGTACTTC.

This clonotype occurred a few times. This chain uses TRBV7-6 with TRBJ2-7; 8 bases align to TRBD2. Trimming took 5 bases from V and 5 from J; bases not matched to a gene: 11. Germline loops: CDR1 SGHVS, CDR2 FNYEAQ. The CDR3 loop spans 15 amino acids. The CDR3 coding sequence is TGTGCCAGCAGCCCTTATAGCGGGACACAAAACGAGCAGTACTTC. This sequence encodes CASSPYSGTQNEQYF.

The chain couples TRBV11-3 to TRBJ2-1; possibly TRBD1 for D (5 bases). The CDR3 contains 16 residues. V was trimmed by 1 base and J by 6 bases, leaving 16 bases between them. CDR1 and CDR2 (germline): SGHNT, YENEEA. The CDR3 DNA sequence: TGTGCCAGCAGCTTAGGTAGCTCGTGGGGCTCCAATGAGCAGTTCTTC. Protein: CASSLGSSWGSNEQFF.

With respect to this clonotype: An end of the junction differs from the germline gene, which may be a read error. The chain has TRBV4-2 and TRBJ1-1; D may be TRBD1 (5 bases). This CDR3 spans 15 amino acids. The germline CDR1 and CDR2 sequences are LGHNA and YNFKEQ. The CDR3: CASSQDFWTPTEASF. CDR3 nucleotide sequence: TGTGCCAGCAGCCAAGATTTTTGGACACCGACTGAAGCTTCCTTT.

The table lists this clonotype with many counts. V is TRBV7-9 and J is TRBJ1-2, with D possibly TRBD1 on 6 matching bases. V was shortened by 3 bases and J by 0 bases, with 14 bases between the two germline ends. The CDR3 contains 16 residues. Germline CDR1 and CDR2: SEHNR and FQNEAQ (reference sequence). CDR3 sequence reads: CASSFAGAKANYGYTF. In DNA form, the CDR3 reads TGTGCCAGCAGCTTTGCAGGGGCGAAAGCTAACTATGGCTACACCTTC.

This clonotype has only a few counts. V gene TRBV20-1 combines with J gene TRBJ1-5, with TRBD1 matching 9 bases. The CDR3 consists of 13 residues. Germline CDR1 reads DFQATT; CDR2 reads SNEGSKA (reference sequence). V shed 5 bases, J shed 4 bases, and the junction held 3 bases outside the gene matches. CDR3 in DNA: TGCAGTGCTTCCGGGACAGGGAATCAGCCCCAGCATTTT. This gives the protein CSASGTGNQPQHF.

This clonotype was seen a few times. The chain recombines TRBV4-1 with TRBJ2-2; 13 bases are a match to TRBD2. With V trimmed by 4 bases and J by 2 bases, 4 bases remained unmatched. CDR3 length: 17 residues. Germline V gene data show CDR1 as MGHRA and CDR2 as YSYEKL. This CDR3 reads CASSLGTSGINTGELFF. DNA for the CDR3: TGCGCCAGCAGCCTAGGGACTAGCGGGATTAACACCGGGGAGCTGTTTTTT.

Points on this clonotype: The junction does not match germline at one end; this may be a read error. This chain links TRBV29-1 with TRBJ1-2; no definite D call. The CDR3 has 10 residues. The germline V gene has CDR1 SQVTM and CDR2 ANQGSEA. CDR3 loop: CSVAIYGDTF. CDR3 in DNA: TGCAGCGTGGCCATCTATGGCGACACCTTC.

This clonotype has just a few counts. The chain employs TRBV20-1 and TRBJ2-5; 10 bases align to TRBD2. Per the germline V gene, CDR1 is DFQATT and CDR2 is SNEGSKA (reference sequence). After removal of 3 bases from V and 3 bases from J, the junction contained 1 base not matched to a gene. The CDR3 runs to 13 residues. CDR3 DNA sequence: TGCAGTGCTAGGGGGACTAGCGAAGAGACCCAGTACTTC. As protein: CSARGTSEETQYF.